The 27 T cell receptor beta chains in this list originate from one sample, sequenced in a study of technical replicates of blood from a handful of donors. The data were produced by immunoSEQ multiplex PCR, yet TCRdb's version contains in-frame clones alone and is incomplete. The sample has fewer than 90,000 clones; approximately 96% are singletons. The sample taken for sequencing was T cells isolated from PBMCs. The receptors were gathered from a human donor in good health.

In its sample, this clone was seen once. J is TRBJ2-3 and V is TRBV6-5; 8 bases match TRBD1. The CDR3 totals 15 residues. Germline assignment: CDR1 MNHEY and CDR2 SVGAGI. Trimming took 6 bases from V and 10 from J; bases not matched to a gene: 15. The CDR3 loop is CASSRGQGFDWAQYF. CDR3 sequence (DNA): TGTGCCAGCAGCCGCGGACAGGGATTTGATTGGGCGCAGTATTTT.

V is TRBV13 and J is TRBJ1-4; D is possibly TRBD1 (6 bases). Trimming took 5 bases from V and 5 from J, leaving 9 bases between them. Germline V CDR1 and CDR2: PRHDT, FYEKMQ (reference sequence). The CDR3 is made up of 13 amino acids. In nucleotides, the CDR3 is TGTGCCAGCAGCGATACAGGGAATGAAAAACTGTTTTTT. Translated: CASSDTGNEKLFF.

The rearrangement joins TRBV30 to TRBJ1-4; 10 bases are a match to TRBD1. The CDR3 consists of 17 residues. Germline-derived CDR1 and CDR2 are GTSNPN and SVGIG (reference sequence). J lost 1 base, V lost 2 bases, and 7 bases had no gene match. CDR3 sequence reads: CAWSPGTGVLTNEKLFF. DNA of the CDR3: TGTGCCTGGAGTCCTGGGACAGGGGTATTAACTAATGAAAAACTGTTTTTT.

The chain combines TRBV11-2 with TRBJ2-1; maybe TRBD2 (5 bases). The CDR3 length is 16 residues. Trimming took 1 base from V and 6 from J, leaving 16 bases between them. Germline CDR1 is SGHAT and CDR2 is FQNNGV. CDR3 protein: CASSLVRPSLSNEQFF. The DNA for the CDR3 is TGTGCCAGCAGCTTAGTTAGGCCTAGCCTTAGCAATGAGCAGTTCTTC.

V is TRBV6-1 and J is TRBJ1-2; possible D gene TRBD1, 5 bases. V shed 8 bases and J shed 8 bases, with 12 bases lying between them. The V gene's germline CDR1 is MNHNS and CDR2 SASEGT. This CDR3 is 11 amino acids long. The CDR3 nucleotides read TGTGCCAGCGGTTATCGGGGGGGCTACACCTTC. This translates into CASGYRGGYTF.

This clone was counted a single time. The chain is built from TRBV2 and TRBJ1-2, with TRBD1 matching over 10 bases. V lost 8 bases and J lost 13; bases outside the gene matches: 10. CDR3 length: 12 residues. Germline loops: CDR1 SNHLY, CDR2 FYNNEI. The CDR3 is CASVLGDRGVTF. The CDR3 nucleotides are TGTGCCAGCGTACTGGGGGACAGGGGTGTCACCTTC.

J is TRBJ1-1 and V is TRBV29-1; the match to TRBD1 covers 9 bases. CDR1 is SQVTM and CDR2 is ANQGSEA in the germline V gene. The CDR3 covers 13 residues. Trimming took 7 bases from V and 5 from J; bases not matched to a gene: 8. The CDR3 bases are TGCAGCGCCTGGGACAGGGTGGGTACTGAAGCTTTCTTT. Its protein product is CSAWDRVGTEAFF. The whole variable domain, filled in from reference TRBV29-1 and TRBJ1-1, reads SAVISQKPSRDICQRGTSLTIQCQVDSQVTMMFWYRQQPGQSLTLIATANQGSEATYESGFVIDKFPISRPNLTFSTLTVSNMSPEDSSIYLCSAWDRVGTEAFFGQGTRLTVV.

The chain has TRBV5-1 and TRBJ2-1, with TRBD1 identical over 8 bases. The CDR3 consists of 16 residues. Trimming took 5 bases from V and 6 from J; bases not matched to a gene: 13. The V gene's germline CDR1 is SGHRS and CDR2 YFSETQ. CDR3 bases: TGCGCCAGCAGATCGGAACCCGGGACAGGTCTCAATGAGCAGTTCTTC. This sequence encodes CASRSEPGTGLNEQFF. Combining the CDR3 with reference TRBV5-1 and TRBJ2-1 gives the whole variable domain KAGVTQTPRYLIKTRGQQVTLSCSPISGHRSVSWYQQTPGQGLQFLFEYFSETQRNKGNFPGRFSGRQFSNSRSEMNVSTLELGDSALYLCASRSEPGTGLNEQFFGPGTRLTVL.

The CDR3 nucleotides read TGCAGCGTTGGGACTAGCGGGATCTACAATGAGCAGTTCTTC. It is translated as CSVGTSGIYNEQFF. V gene TRBV29-1 combines with J gene TRBJ2-1, with 12 bases that match TRBD2. The CDR3 covers 14 residues. Germline V gene sequence: CDR1 SQVTM, CDR2 ANQGSEA. J was trimmed by 3 bases and V by 4 bases; bases with no gene match: 1.

There are a few counts of this clone. The CDR3 coding sequence is TGTGCCAGTAGCCGGGACTTTGGGGGACAGGGACTCTATGGCTACACCTTC. Translated, it gives CASSRDFGGQGLYGYTF. The chain recombines TRBV19 with TRBJ1-2; the match to TRBD1 covers 9 bases. From germline, CDR1 is LNHDA and CDR2 SQIVND (reference sequence). The CDR3 totals 17 residues. Losses at the gene ends were 6 bases for V and 4 bases for J; bases not matched to a gene: 15.

The V and J genes are TRBV11-2 and TRBJ2-7, with 10 bases fitting TRBD2. This CDR3 region has 17 residues. J gave up 1 base and V 0 bases, and 6 bases lay outside the gene matches. Looked up from germline, CDR1 is SGHAT and CDR2 is FQNNGV. CDR3 in amino acids: CASSLDTLAGVSYEQYF. The CDR3 coding sequence is TGTGCCAGCAGCTTAGATACCCTAGCGGGAGTGTCCTACGAGCAGTACTTC.

This chain joins TRBV18 and TRBJ2-1, with 8 bases that match TRBD1. Germline lookup yields CDR1 KGHSH and CDR2 LQKENI. The V and J ends lost 5 bases and 3 bases, in that order; junction bases with no gene match: 3. The CDR3 consists of 14 residues. CDR3 sequence (DNA): TGTGCCAGCTCAGGACAGGGAGGCTACAATGAGCAGTTCTTC. Amino acids: CASSGQGGYNEQFF.

This clone was counted a single time. The chain joins TRBV19 to TRBJ1-2; 7 bases agree with TRBD1. The CDR3 runs to 13 residues. Germline CDR1 and CDR2: LNHDA and SQIVND (reference sequence). V gave up 1 base and J gave up 6 bases; unmatched junction bases: 2. The DNA of the CDR3 is TGTGCCAGTAGTATAGGCCAGGGGGATGGCTACACCTTC. It codes for CASSIGQGDGYTF.

The rearrangement joins TRBV6-1 to TRBJ1-2; 7 positions agree with TRBD1. The CDR3 is 17 residues long. V trimming: 3 bases; J trimming: 2 bases; junction bases outside the gene matches: 12. The germline V gene encodes CDR1 MNHNS and CDR2 SASEGT. CDR3 bases: TGTGCCAGCAGTGAGCGGATCGTCGGACAGGCGAACTATGGCTACACCTTC. Residues: CASSERIVGQANYGYTF.

The chain has TRBV7-9 and TRBJ2-1; TRBD1 aligns across 11 bases. This CDR3 comprises 16 residues. V shed 5 bases and J 10 bases; nucleotides not matched to a gene: 13. The V gene's germline CDR1 is SEHNR and CDR2 FQNEAQ (reference sequence). CDR3 coding DNA: TGTGCCAGCAGCGGCGGTTGGGACAGGGGGAACAGAGAGCAGTTCTTC. Residues: CASSGGWDRGNREQFF.

This CDR3 is CASSHRDRNTGELFF. CDR3 DNA: TGTGCCAGCAGCCACCGGGACAGGAACACCGGGGAGCTGTTTTTT. The chain carries TRBV5-4 and TRBJ2-2; 7 positions agree with TRBD1. The CDR3 consists of 15 residues. In germline, CDR1 is SGHNT, CDR2 YYREEE (reference sequence). The V gene end was trimmed by 4 bases and the J gene end by 1 base; junction bases not matched to a gene: 4.

This sequence joins TRBV27 and TRBJ2-2, with 8 nucleotides matching TRBD2. The CDR3 loop spans 16 amino acids. The junction had 7 bases not matched to a gene; V was cut back by 0 bases and J by 7 bases. CDR1 is MNHEY and CDR2 is SMNVEV in the germline V gene (reference sequence). CDR3 amino acids: CASSLSGGRLIGELFF. DNA for the CDR3: TGTGCCAGCAGTTTATCGGGCGGGAGGTTGATCGGGGAGCTGTTTTTT.

The chain has TRBV5-1 and TRBJ2-2, with D tentatively TRBD1 (5 bases). V shed 0 bases and J shed 4 bases, with 7 bases lying between them. Germline V gives CDR1 SGHRS, CDR2 YFSETQ. CDR3 length equals 14 residues. CDR3 coding DNA: TGCGCCAGCAGCTTGGAGGGGTCCACCGGGGAGCTGTTTTTT. Its protein product is CASSLEGSTGELFF.

The V call is TRBV7-9, the J call TRBJ2-7; D unresolved. Germline V gene data show CDR1 as SEHNR and CDR2 as FQNEAQ (reference sequence). The CDR3 covers 12 residues. V lost 1 base, J lost 6 bases, and 7 bases lay in between. For the CDR3, the DNA is TGTGCCAGCAGCTTAGGACTGGTCGAGCAGTACTTC. This translates into CASSLGLVEQYF.

The gene calls are TRBV28 and TRBJ1-2; TRBD1 might be the D (6 bases). The ends were cut back, 2 bases at V and 8 bases at J, with 15 bases in the middle. CDR1 is MDHEN, CDR2 SYDVKM, per germline. The CDR3 is made up of 14 amino acids. CDR3 in DNA: TGTGCCAGCAGTTTAAACACAGGGCTGGAAGGCTACACCTTC. It yields the protein CASSLNTGLEGYTF.

J is TRBJ2-7 and V is TRBV5-4; TRBD2 matches at 8 bases. The CDR3 totals 14 residues. V lost 2 bases, J lost 6 bases, and 7 bases stayed unmatched. Germline V gene data show CDR1 as SGHNT and CDR2 as YYREEE (reference sequence). CDR3 in DNA: TGTGCCAGCAGCTTCAAGCGGGAGTTATCCGAGCAGTACTTC. This encodes CASSFKRELSEQYF. The variable domain in full, with the rest retrieved from reference TRBV5-4 and TRBJ2-7, is ETGVTQSPTHLIKTRGQQVTLRCSSQSGHNTVSWYQQALGQGPQFIFQYYREEENGRGNFPPRFSGLQFPNYSSELNVNALELDDSALYLCASSFKRELSEQYFGPGTRLTVT.

The rearrangement uses TRBV10-1 and TRBJ2-7, with 10 bases that match TRBD1. Unmatched junction bases numbered 1, after V lost 2 bases and J lost 3 bases. CDR1 and CDR2 from the germline V gene are WNHNN and SYGVQD (reference sequence). This CDR3 contains 14 residues. The CDR3 region is CASSEGTGVYEQYF. The CDR3 DNA is TGCGCCAGCAGTGAGGGGACAGGGGTCTACGAGCAGTACTTC.

The rearrangement uses TRBV6-4 and TRBJ1-6; 9 positions match TRBD1. The germline gives CDR1 MRHNA, CDR2 SNTAGT. The ends lost 8 bases at V and 10 bases at J; junction bases unmatched: 15. The CDR3 is made up of 16 amino acids. The DNA for the CDR3 is TGTGCCAGCGTCTTCCTTAACGGGACAGGGAGATCACCCCTCCACTTT. Translating it yields CASVFLNGTGRSPLHF.

CDR3: CASSFLKNPTAGPNEKLFF. DNA of the CDR3: TGTGCCAGCAGTTTCTTAAAAAACCCGACCGCAGGGCCGAATGAAAAACTGTTTTTT. The rearrangement links TRBV28 to TRBJ1-4, with a possible D match to TRBD1 (5 bases). V shed 3 bases and J shed 5 bases, with 25 bases lying between them. Germline V gene lookup returns CDR1 MDHEN and CDR2 SYDVKM. The CDR3 is 19 amino acids.

V is TRBV19 and J is TRBJ2-5, with 9 bases lining up with TRBD1. The CDR3 runs 13 residues. The V segment lost 9 bases and the J segment 5 bases; nucleotides outside the gene matches: 7. Germline CDR1 is LNHDA and CDR2 is SQIVND (reference sequence). DNA for the CDR3: TGTGCCAGCAGACAGGGGGTTGGGGAGACCCAGTACTTC. Amino acids: CASRQGVGETQYF.

The rearrangement joins TRBV5-4 to TRBJ2-3; no clear D. The CDR3 contains 16 residues. The germline gives CDR1 SGHNT, CDR2 YYREEE (reference sequence). V lost 0 bases, J lost 4 bases, and 15 bases lay in between. DNA of the CDR3: TGTGCCAGCAGCTTGGAGGCAGATGGCCGGGCAGATACGCAGTATTTT. It yields the protein CASSLEADGRADTQYF.

The J gene is TRBJ2-3, the V gene TRBV6-1; the D gene is possibly TRBD1 (6 bases). The CDR3 loop spans 14 amino acids. The ends were cut back, 3 bases at V and 1 base at J, with 8 bases in the middle. Germline V gene data show CDR1 as MNHNS and CDR2 as SASEGT. The CDR3 reads CASSDRQGTDTQYF. The CDR3 region has the DNA TGTGCCAGCAGTGACCGACAGGGCACAGATACGCAGTATTTT.